A selection of T cell receptor beta chains follows, all from one sample in a study of response to subunit inactivated influenza vaccine. TCRdb analysed the RT-PCR reads with MiXCR anew, one entry per CDR3 protein. The sample consists of under 500,000 distinct CDR3 sequences, roughly 9.7% of them appearing once. Sequences were derived from PBMCs from blood, sampled more than 35 days after vaccination. The receptor source for this set is a man aged 45 to 65 who received an inactivated influenza vaccine. Both conserved end residues are part of each CDR3. Fields, in order: clone size, V gene, J gene, D gene, CDR3 DNA, CDR3 protein. The D gene is left open where the match is weak. Where a row states a size, it is once, few, many or the class of an expanded clone; other rows omit it.

>few|TRBV20-1|TRBJ2-3|-
TGCAGTGCTAGAGATTTCCAGAAAACAGATACGCAGTATTTT
CSARDFQKTDTQYF
>many|TRBV12-3/TRBV12-4|TRBJ2-7|TRBD2
TGTGCCAGCAGTCTAGCGGGGGGAACCTACGAGCAGTACTTC
CASSLAGGTYEQYF
>many|TRBV12-3/TRBV12-4|TRBJ2-7|TRBD2
TGTGCCAGCAGTCACGGGACTAGCGACATCTACGAGCAGTACTTC
CASSHGTSDIYEQYF
>few|TRBV4-2|TRBJ2-1|TRBD1
TGTGCCAGCAGCCAAGAGAAAGGGGGCGTCTACAATGAGCAGTTCTTC
CASSQEKGGVYNEQFF
>few|TRBV11-2|TRBJ2-1|-
TGTGCCAGCAACCACGGTGGGCGGGGTCATGAGCAGTTCTTC
CASNHGGRGHEQFF
>-|TRBV5-1|TRBJ2-5|TRBD2
TGCGCCAGCAGCTTGGTGACTAGCGGGAGAGGCGAGACCCAGTACTTC
CASSLVTSGRGETQYF
>-|TRBV6-1|TRBJ1-2|-
TGTGCCAGTTTGATTGGGTTGGACTATGGCTACACCTTC
CASLIGLDYGYTF
>many|TRBV18|TRBJ2-7|-
TGTGCCAGCTCACCAAGGCCAGAACCTACCTACGAGCAGTACTTC
CASSPRPEPTYEQYF
>-|TRBV4-1|TRBJ2-2|TRBD2
TGCGCCAGCAGCCAAGGTCGCGCTAGCGGAGCGAACACCGGGGAGCTGTTTTTT
CASSQGRASGANTGELFF
>-|TRBV20-1|TRBJ2-7|TRBD2
TGCAGTGCTAGAGCGATCGGGAGGGCCCCGGACCTCGAGCAGTACTTC
CSARAIGRAPDLEQYF
>many|TRBV10-2|TRBJ2-1|TRBD1
TGCGCCAGCAGTGAAATACAGGGGGCCTACTACAATGAGCAGTTCTTC
CASSEIQGAYYNEQFF
>few|TRBV11-2|TRBJ2-5|TRBD2
TGTGCCAGCAGCTTAGTCTGGATTGCGGGAGGTCGACAAGAGACCCAGTACTTC
CASSLVWIAGGRQETQYF
>-|TRBV10-3|TRBJ2-5|TRBD1
TGTGCCATCAGTGAGTCCGGAAAGGGGGCGGTGGAGACCCAGTACTTC
CAISESGKGAVETQYF
>few|TRBV28|TRBJ2-1|-
TGTGCCAGCAGTTTCGGGATGACAGGCAGGGGCAGGGGCACCTACAATGAGCAGTTCTTC
CASSFGMTGRGRGTYNEQFF
>-|TRBV6-2/TRBV6-3|TRBJ1-5|-
TGTGCCAGCACCGACGGGTGGCAGCCCCAGCATTTT
CASTDGWQPQHF
>many|TRBV5-1|TRBJ2-1|TRBD2
TGTGCCAGCAGTTTAGCGGGCAGCCCTTACAATGAGCAGTTCTTC
CASSLAGSPYNEQFF
>few|TRBV5-6|TRBJ1-1|-
TGTGCCAGCAGCTTGCCGCAACAGGTGAACACTGAAGCTTTCTTT
CASSLPQQVNTEAFF
>-|TRBV28|TRBJ2-5|TRBD2
TGTGCCAGCAGTCCCCCCACGAGCGGGGGAGGAATCGAGACCCAGTACTTC
CASSPPTSGGGIETQYF